A single sample gave rise to the 6 T cell receptor beta chains below, sequenced in a study of early T cells in non-severe SARS-CoV-2 infection. A single record per CDR3 protein comes from TCRdb applying MiXCR to the 5' RACE reads. The table has approximately 100,000 distinct CDR3 sequences, around 16% seen once. Sequencing used whole blood. These receptors all stem from an adult who was a healthcare worker with PCR-confirmed SARS-CoV-2 infection or an uninfected control (not recorded which).

This clonotype appeared many times. The chain recombines TRBV20-1 with TRBJ2-7; D is possibly TRBD1 (6 bases). Trimming left V 3 bases short and J 3 bases short, with 12 bases between. The CDR3 runs to 13 residues. Germline CDR1 reads DFQATT; CDR2 reads SNEGSKA (reference sequence). The CDR3 region has the DNA TGCAGTGCTAGCGGTCGGACAGACTACGAGCAGTACTTC. Its protein product is CSASGRTDYEQYF.

This clonotype was seen repeatedly, ten times or more. V and J are TRBV5-5 and TRBJ2-3; D remains ambiguous. The CDR3 totals 12 residues. Germline V gives CDR1 SGHKS, CDR2 YYEKEE (reference sequence). Trimming took off 2 bases at V and 2 bases at J, with 3 bases between the two ends. The CDR3 DNA reads as TGTGCCAGCAGCTTTAACACAGATACGCAGTATTTT. Translated: CASSFNTDTQYF.

This clonotype was picked up a small number of times. The V and J genes are TRBV6-6 and TRBJ2-2, with TRBD1 identical over 8 bases. V shed 4 bases and J 5 bases; nucleotides not matched to a gene: 6. The germline V gene has CDR1 MNHNY and CDR2 SVGAGI (reference sequence). This CDR3 has 15 residues. CDR3 sequence reads: CASSFDRGATGELFF. CDR3 DNA sequence: TGTGCCAGCAGTTTTGACAGGGGTGCGACCGGGGAGCTGTTTTTT.

The chain carries TRBV20-1 and TRBJ2-1; unclear D gene. Between the trimmed V and J ends, which lost 6 bases and 10 bases, there was a span of 19 bases. There are 13 residues in the CDR3. Germline CDR1 and CDR2: DFQATT and SNEGSKA (reference sequence). The CDR3 DNA is TGCAGTGCCCGGCGGCGCCGTTTGGAAGAGCAGTTCTTC. It yields the protein CSARRRRLEEQFF.

There are a few counts of this clonotype. V gene TRBV6-6 combines with J gene TRBJ2-7, with unresolved D. With 5 bases removed from V and 0 bases from J, the gap between germline ends came to 20 bases. Germline V lookup: CDR1 MNHNY, CDR2 SVGAGI (reference sequence). This CDR3 comprises 17 residues. CDR3 nucleotides: TGTGCCAGCAGTGAAGCCCCCGGTCGCGTAAACTCCTACGAGCAGTACTTC. This encodes CASSEAPGRVNSYEQYF.

This clonotype showed up just a few times. DNA of the CDR3: TGTGCCAGTAGTATCGGGAACACTGAAGCTTTCTTT. Translation gives CASSIGNTEAFF. The chain carries TRBV19 and TRBJ1-1; D gene ambiguous. V dropped 3 bases and J dropped 1 base, with 3 bases sitting between them. The CDR3 covers 12 residues. The V gene's germline CDR1 is LNHDA and CDR2 SQIVND (reference sequence).